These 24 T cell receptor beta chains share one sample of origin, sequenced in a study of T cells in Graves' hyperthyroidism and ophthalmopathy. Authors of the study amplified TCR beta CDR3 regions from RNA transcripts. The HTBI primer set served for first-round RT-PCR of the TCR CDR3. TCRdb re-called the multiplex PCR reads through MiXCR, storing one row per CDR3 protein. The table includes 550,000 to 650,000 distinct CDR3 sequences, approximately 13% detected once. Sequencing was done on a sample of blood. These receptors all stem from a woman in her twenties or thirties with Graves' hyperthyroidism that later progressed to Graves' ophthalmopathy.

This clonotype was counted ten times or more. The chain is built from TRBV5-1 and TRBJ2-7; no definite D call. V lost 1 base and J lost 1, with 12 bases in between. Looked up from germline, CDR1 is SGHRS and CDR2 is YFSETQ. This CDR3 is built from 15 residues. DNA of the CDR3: TGCGCCAGCAGCTTGCAGGACGAACAATCCTACGAGCAGTACTTC. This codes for CASSLQDEQSYEQYF.

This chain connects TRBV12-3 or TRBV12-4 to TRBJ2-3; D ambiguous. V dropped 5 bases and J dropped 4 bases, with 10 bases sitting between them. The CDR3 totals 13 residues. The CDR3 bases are TGTGCCAGCAGTGAAAAGGCCCCAGATACGCAGTATTTT. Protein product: CASSEKAPDTQYF.

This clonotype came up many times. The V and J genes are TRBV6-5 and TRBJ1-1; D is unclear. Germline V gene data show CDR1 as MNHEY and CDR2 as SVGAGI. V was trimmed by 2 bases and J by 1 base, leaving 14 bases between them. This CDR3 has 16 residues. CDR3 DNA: TGTGCCAGCAGTTACGGGGTGGCACCCACGAACACTGAAGCTTTCTTT. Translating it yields CASSYGVAPTNTEAFF.

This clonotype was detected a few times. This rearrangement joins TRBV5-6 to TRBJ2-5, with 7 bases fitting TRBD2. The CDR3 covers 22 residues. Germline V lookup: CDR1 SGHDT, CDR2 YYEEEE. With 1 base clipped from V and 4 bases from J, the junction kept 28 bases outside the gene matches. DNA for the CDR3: TGTGCCAGCAGCTTGTGGACATCCGGGACTAAAAAAAATATGGTCAAAAGAGAGACCCAGTACTTC. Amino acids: CASSLWTSGTKKNMVKRETQYF. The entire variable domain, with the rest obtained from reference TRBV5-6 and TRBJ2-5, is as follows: DAGVTQSPTHLIKTRGQQVTLRCSPKSGHDTVSWYQQALGQGPQFIFQYYEEEERQRGNFPDRFSGHQFPNYSSELNVNALLLGDSALYLCASSLWTSGTKKNMVKRETQYFGPGTRLLVL.

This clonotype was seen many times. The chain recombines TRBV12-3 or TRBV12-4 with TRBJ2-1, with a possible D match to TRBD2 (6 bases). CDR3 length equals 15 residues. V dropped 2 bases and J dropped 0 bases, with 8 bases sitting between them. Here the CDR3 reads CASSLSGLSYNEQFF. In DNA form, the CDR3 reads TGTGCCAGCAGTTTAAGCGGGCTCTCCTACAATGAGCAGTTCTTC.

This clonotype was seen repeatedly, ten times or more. CDR3 amino acids: CASSEGAQGQPQHF. CDR3 nucleotides: TGCGCCAGCAGTGAGGGGGCTCAAGGTCAGCCCCAGCATTTT. V is TRBV10-1 and J is TRBJ1-5, with D tentatively TRBD1 (5 bases). The V gene's germline CDR1 is WNHNN and CDR2 SYGVQD (reference sequence). The CDR3 contains 14 residues. V lost 2 bases and J lost 6, with 11 bases in between.

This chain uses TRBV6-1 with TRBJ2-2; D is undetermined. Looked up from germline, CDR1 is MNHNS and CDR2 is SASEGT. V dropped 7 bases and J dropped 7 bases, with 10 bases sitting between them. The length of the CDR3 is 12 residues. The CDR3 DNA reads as TGTGCCAGCACGGGTCGCGGCGGGGAGCTGTTTTTT. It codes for CASTGRGGELFF.

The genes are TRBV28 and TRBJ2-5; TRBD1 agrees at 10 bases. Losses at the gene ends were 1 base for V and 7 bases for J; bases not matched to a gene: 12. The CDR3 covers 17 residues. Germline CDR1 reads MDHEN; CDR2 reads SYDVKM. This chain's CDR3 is CASSLLGSGQGFVTQYF. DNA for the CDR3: TGTGCCAGCAGTTTATTAGGGTCGGGACAGGGGTTTGTGACCCAGTACTTC.

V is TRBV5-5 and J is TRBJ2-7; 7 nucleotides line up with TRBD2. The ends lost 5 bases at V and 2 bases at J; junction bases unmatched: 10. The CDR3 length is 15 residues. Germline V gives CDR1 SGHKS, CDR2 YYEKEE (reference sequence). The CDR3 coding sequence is TGTGCCAGCAGGTCCGGGGGGTCCGGGGCCTACGAGCAGTACTTC. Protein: CASRSGGSGAYEQYF.

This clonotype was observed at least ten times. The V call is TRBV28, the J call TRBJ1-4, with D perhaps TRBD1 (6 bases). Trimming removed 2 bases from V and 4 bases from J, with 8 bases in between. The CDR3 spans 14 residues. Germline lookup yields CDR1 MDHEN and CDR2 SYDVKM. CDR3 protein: CASSLEGGNEKLFF. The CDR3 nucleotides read TGTGCCAGCAGTTTAGAGGGGGGTAATGAAAAACTGTTTTTT.

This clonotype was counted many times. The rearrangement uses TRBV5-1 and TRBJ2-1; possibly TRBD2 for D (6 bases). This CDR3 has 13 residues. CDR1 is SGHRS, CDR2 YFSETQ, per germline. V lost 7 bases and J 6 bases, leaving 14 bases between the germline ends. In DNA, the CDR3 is TGCGCCAGCTCGGGACTGGGCCTCAATGAGCAGTTCTTC. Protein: CASSGLGLNEQFF.

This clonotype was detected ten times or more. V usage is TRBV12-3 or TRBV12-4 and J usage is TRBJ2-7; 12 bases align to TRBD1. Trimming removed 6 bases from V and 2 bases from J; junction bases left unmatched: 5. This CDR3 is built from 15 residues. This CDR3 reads CASSLGTGGPYEQYF. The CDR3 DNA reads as TGTGCCAGCAGCCTCGGGACAGGGGGCCCCTACGAGCAGTACTTC.

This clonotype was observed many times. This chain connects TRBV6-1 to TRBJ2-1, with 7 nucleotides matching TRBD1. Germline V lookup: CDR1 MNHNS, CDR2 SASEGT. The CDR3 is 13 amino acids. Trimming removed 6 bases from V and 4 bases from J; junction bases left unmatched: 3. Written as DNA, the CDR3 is TGTGCCAGCAGGGGACAGACTTACAATGAGCAGTTCTTC. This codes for CASRGQTYNEQFF.

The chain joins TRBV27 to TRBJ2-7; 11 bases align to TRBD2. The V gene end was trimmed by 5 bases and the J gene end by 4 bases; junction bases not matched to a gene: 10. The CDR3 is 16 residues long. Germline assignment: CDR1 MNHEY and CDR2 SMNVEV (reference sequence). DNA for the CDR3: TGTGCCAGCAGTCCTTTCGGGCTAGCGGGAGGATACGAGCAGTACTTC. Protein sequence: CASSPFGLAGGYEQYF.

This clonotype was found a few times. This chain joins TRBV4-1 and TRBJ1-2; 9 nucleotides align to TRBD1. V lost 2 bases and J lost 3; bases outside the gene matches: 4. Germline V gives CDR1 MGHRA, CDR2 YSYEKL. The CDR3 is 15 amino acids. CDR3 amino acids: CASSQSWTGDYGYTF. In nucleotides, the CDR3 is TGCGCCAGCAGCCAATCCTGGACAGGGGACTATGGCTACACCTTC.

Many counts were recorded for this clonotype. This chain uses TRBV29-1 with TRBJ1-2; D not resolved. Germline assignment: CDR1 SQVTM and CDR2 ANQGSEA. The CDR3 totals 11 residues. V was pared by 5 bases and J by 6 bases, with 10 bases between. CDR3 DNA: TGCAGCGTTAATGGGTGGGATGGCTACACCTTC. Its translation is CSVNGWDGYTF.

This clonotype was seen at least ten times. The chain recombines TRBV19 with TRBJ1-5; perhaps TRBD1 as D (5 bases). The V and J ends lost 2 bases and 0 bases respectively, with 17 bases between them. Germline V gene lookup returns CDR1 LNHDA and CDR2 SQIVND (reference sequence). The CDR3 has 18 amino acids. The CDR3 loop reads CASSIRQPKGHSNQPQHF. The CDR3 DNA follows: TGTGCCAGTAGTATACGACAGCCTAAGGGGCATAGCAATCAGCCCCAGCATTTT.

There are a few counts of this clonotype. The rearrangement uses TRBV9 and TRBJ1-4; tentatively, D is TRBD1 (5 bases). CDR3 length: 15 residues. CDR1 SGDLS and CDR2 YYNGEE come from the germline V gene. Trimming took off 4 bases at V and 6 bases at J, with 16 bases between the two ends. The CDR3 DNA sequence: TGTGCCAGCAGCCCCGACTCCTGGGGGGATGAAAAACTGTTTTTT. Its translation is CASSPDSWGDEKLFF.

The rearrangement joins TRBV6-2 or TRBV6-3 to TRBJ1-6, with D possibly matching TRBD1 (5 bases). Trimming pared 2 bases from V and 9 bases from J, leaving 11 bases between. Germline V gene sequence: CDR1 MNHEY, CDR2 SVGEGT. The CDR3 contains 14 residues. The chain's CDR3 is CASSYGDFGSPLHF. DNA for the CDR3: TGTGCCAGCAGTTACGGGGACTTTGGTTCACCCCTCCACTTT.

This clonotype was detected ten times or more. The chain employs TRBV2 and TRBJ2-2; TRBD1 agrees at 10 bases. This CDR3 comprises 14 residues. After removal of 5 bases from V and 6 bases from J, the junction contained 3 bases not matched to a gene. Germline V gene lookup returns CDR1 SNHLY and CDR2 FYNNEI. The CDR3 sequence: CASSPGQGPGELFF. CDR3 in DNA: TGTGCCAGCAGTCCGGGACAGGGGCCCGGGGAGCTGTTTTTT.

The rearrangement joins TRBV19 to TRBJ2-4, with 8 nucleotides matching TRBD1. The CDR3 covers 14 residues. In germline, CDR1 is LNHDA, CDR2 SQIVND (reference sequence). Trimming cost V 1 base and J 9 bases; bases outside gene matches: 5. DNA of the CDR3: TGTGCCAGTAGTATAGGCCAGGGGGCCGGCATTCAGTACTTC. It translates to CASSIGQGAGIQYF.

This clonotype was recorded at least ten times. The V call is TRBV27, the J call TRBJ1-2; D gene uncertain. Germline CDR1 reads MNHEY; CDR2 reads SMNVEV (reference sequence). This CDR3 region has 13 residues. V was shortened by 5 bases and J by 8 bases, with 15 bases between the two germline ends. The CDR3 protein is CASSGPAQRGYTF. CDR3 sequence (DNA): TGTGCCAGCAGTGGGCCTGCCCAACGGGGCTACACCTTC.

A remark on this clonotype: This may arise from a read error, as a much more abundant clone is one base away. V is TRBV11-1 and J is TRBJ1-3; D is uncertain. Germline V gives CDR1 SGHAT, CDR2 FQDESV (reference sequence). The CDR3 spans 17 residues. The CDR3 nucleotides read TGTGCCAGCAGCTTAAGTTTTACCGAGCACTCTGGAGACACCATATATTTT. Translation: CASSLSFTEHSGDTIYF.

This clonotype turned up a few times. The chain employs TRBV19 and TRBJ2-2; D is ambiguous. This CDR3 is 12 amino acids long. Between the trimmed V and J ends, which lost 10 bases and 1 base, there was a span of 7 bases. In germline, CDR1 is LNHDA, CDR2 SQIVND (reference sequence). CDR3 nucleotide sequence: TGTGCCACGGCGGAGAACACCGGGGAGCTGTTTTTT. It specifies CATAENTGELFF.